Below are 10 T cell receptor beta chains sequenced from a single sample in a study of blood T cell repertoires in COVID-19. The data were produced by immunoSEQ multiplex PCR, yet TCRdb's version contains in-frame clones alone and is incomplete. The sample contains roughly 43,000 clones, approximately 90% of which appear only once. Material: peripheral blood. The receptors shown here come from a human donor in a cohort sampled during active COVID-19.

V is TRBV27 and J is TRBJ1-2; D is possibly TRBD1 (5 bases). V was trimmed by 6 bases and J by 2 bases, leaving 16 bases between them. Germline V gives CDR1 MNHEY, CDR2 SMNVEV (reference sequence). This CDR3 has 15 amino acids. The CDR3 region has the DNA TGTGCCAGCAGGCCCGTGAGACAGCTCAACTATGGCTACACCTTC. Amino acid sequence: CASRPVRQLNYGYTF.

The chain uses TRBV7-9 and TRBJ1-1, with 8 bases aligning to TRBD1. The CDR3 length is 13 residues. Germline values: CDR1 SEHNR, CDR2 FQNEAQ (reference sequence). The V gene end was trimmed by 5 bases and the J gene end by 8 bases; junction bases not matched to a gene: 7. CDR3: CASSPRTGSEAFF. CDR3 DNA sequence: TGTGCCAGCAGCCCCAGGACAGGGTCAGAAGCTTTCTTT.

V is TRBV28 and J is TRBJ2-3; 7 positions match TRBD2. The germline V gene encodes CDR1 MDHEN and CDR2 SYDVKM. After removal of 1 base from V and 1 base from J, the junction contained 8 bases not matched to a gene. The CDR3 runs to 17 residues. Written as DNA, the CDR3 is TGTGCCAGCAGTTTATATTCGGCGGGAGCAGGCACAGATACGCAGTATTTT. Translated: CASSLYSAGAGTDTQYF.

In its sample, this clone was seen a few times. The V call is TRBV28, the J call TRBJ1-2; possible D gene TRBD1, 6 bases. Germline V CDR1 and CDR2: MDHEN, SYDVKM. Trimming removed 3 bases from V and 3 bases from J, with 11 bases in between. The CDR3 is made up of 14 amino acids. Written as DNA, the CDR3 is TGTGCCAGCAGTTTCCAGGGGCAGGACTATGGCTACACCTTC. It specifies CASSFQGQDYGYTF.

This sequence joins TRBV3-1 (or the pseudogene TRBV3-2) and TRBJ2-3, with 12 nucleotides matching TRBD2. The V gene end was trimmed by 2 bases and the J gene end by 8 bases; junction bases not matched to a gene: 11. Germline values: CDR1 LGHDT, CDR2 YNNKEL (reference sequence). The CDR3 totals 17 residues. The CDR3 bases are TGTGCCAGCAGCCAAATTCAGACTAGCGGGAGAGGGGGTACGCAGTATTTT. Translation: CASSQIQTSGRGGTQYF.

The chain recombines TRBV4-1 with TRBJ2-3, with no clear D. The V and J ends lost 0 bases and 5 bases respectively, with 12 bases between them. The germline CDR1 and CDR2 sequences are MGHRA and YSYEKL. The CDR3 is made up of 15 amino acids. The CDR3 protein is CASSQDQANVDTQYF. The CDR3 DNA sequence: TGCGCCAGCAGCCAAGATCAGGCGAATGTAGATACGCAGTATTTT.

The gene calls are TRBV2 and TRBJ2-1; possible D gene TRBD2, 5 bases. This CDR3 has 15 amino acids. Trimming stripped 7 bases from V and 0 bases from J, with 13 bases between. Germline CDR1 is SNHLY and CDR2 is FYNNEI. CDR3 amino acids: CASKGGTSSYNEQFF. Here the CDR3 DNA reads TGTGCCAGCAAAGGCGGCACTAGCTCCTACAATGAGCAGTTCTTC.

The chain links TRBV7-8 to TRBJ2-7; D is perhaps TRBD1 (6 bases). The germline V and J ends were trimmed by 2 bases and 4 bases, with 12 bases remaining between them. CDR3 length: 14 residues. CDR1 is SGHVS, CDR2 FQNEAQ, per germline. Written as DNA, the CDR3 is TGTGCCAGCAGCTTAAAAAGGGGGTCGTACGAGCAGTACTTC. This sequence encodes CASSLKRGSYEQYF.

The rearrangement links TRBV14 to TRBJ1-4; D not resolved. The V end was cut by 4 bases, the J end by 0 bases, with 9 bases between. The CDR3 covers 15 residues. CDR1 and CDR2 (germline): SGHDN, FVKESK. CDR3 amino acids: CASSRYSSTNEKLFF. The CDR3 nucleotides are TGTGCCAGCAGCCGGTACTCGTCAACTAATGAAAAACTGTTTTTT.

The rearrangement links TRBV5-4 to TRBJ1-2, with TRBD1 as a possible D gene (6 bases). The CDR3 extends over 12 amino acids. The germline gives CDR1 SGHNT, CDR2 YYREEE (reference sequence). Trimming took off 0 bases at V and 7 bases at J, with 7 bases between the two ends. DNA of the CDR3: TGTGCCAGCAGCTTGGACAGGGTTGGCTACACCTTC. This translates into CASSLDRVGYTF.